These 19 T cell receptor beta chains came from one sample sequenced in a study of follicular helper T cells after annual influenza vaccination. The repertoire was sequenced with immunoSEQ multiplex PCR; TCRdb's copy has only in-frame clones and lacks some. Seen here are around 2,500 clones, about 80% observed once, and the top ten hold about 3.5%. Time point given: 2015-2016 season, pre-vaccination. The sample in question was CXCR5+ CD38- circulating T follicular helper cells from blood, obtained on the day of influenza vaccination. Subset of the sample: circulating Tfh, non-naive CD4+CXCR5+PD-1+ (ICOS+CD38+ or ICOS-CD38-). The origin of the receptors is an adult who received the influenza vaccine.

This chain uses TRBV5-1 with TRBJ2-7; 7 nucleotides agree with TRBD1. This CDR3 contains 17 residues. The trim removed 0 bases at V and 0 bases at J, leaving 9 bases unmatched. Per the germline V gene, CDR1 is SGHRS and CDR2 is YFSETQ. The CDR3 protein is CASSLVRQGVTSYEQYF. The DNA of the CDR3 is TGCGCCAGCAGCTTGGTTCGACAGGGAGTTACCTCCTACGAGCAGTACTTC.

The chain recombines TRBV19 with TRBJ2-3, with D possibly TRBD2 on 6 matching bases. There are 18 residues in the CDR3. V was clipped by 2 bases and J by 2 bases, with 20 bases between them. Germline lookup yields CDR1 LNHDA and CDR2 SQIVND (reference sequence). The CDR3 protein is CASSIRMGGMGSTDTQYF. CDR3 bases: TGTGCCAGTAGTATACGGATGGGCGGGATGGGCTCCACAGATACGCAGTATTTT.

The chain carries TRBV2 and TRBJ2-2, with D tentatively TRBD1 (5 bases). Germline loops: CDR1 SNHLY, CDR2 FYNNEI. The ends were cut back, 3 bases at V and 8 bases at J, with 16 bases in the middle. The CDR3 sequence is 15 residues long. CDR3 loop: CASSDVPQGRGELFF. CDR3 nucleotides: TGTGCCAGCAGTGACGTCCCTCAGGGAAGAGGGGAGCTGTTTTTT.

The V call is TRBV5-4, the J call TRBJ2-7; 12 bases are a match to TRBD1. Losses at the gene ends were 4 bases for V and 5 bases for J; bases not matched to a gene: 10. Germline V gene data show CDR1 as SGHNT and CDR2 as YYREEE (reference sequence). CDR3 length equals 16 residues. The CDR3 here is CASSLNFRDRGHEQYF. The DNA of the CDR3 is TGTGCCAGCAGCCTTAACTTCCGGGACAGGGGGCACGAGCAGTACTTC.

This clone appeared once. The rearrangement joins TRBV19 to TRBJ1-4; 9 bases are shared with TRBD1. Trimming removed 5 bases from V and 5 bases from J; junction bases left unmatched: 9. CDR3 length: 16 amino acids. The germline CDR1 and CDR2 sequences are LNHDA and SQIVND (reference sequence). The CDR3 spells CASSGEGTGSNEKLFF. CDR3 DNA: TGTGCCAGTAGTGGGGAAGGGACAGGGAGCAATGAAAAACTGTTTTTT.

This clone has only one observation. The chain recombines TRBV2 with TRBJ1-3; 8 nucleotides match TRBD1. The junction had 8 bases not matched to a gene; V was cut back by 7 bases and J by 0 bases. The CDR3 contains 16 residues. The V gene's germline CDR1 is SNHLY and CDR2 FYNNEI. CDR3 region: CASIRDRRLSGNTIYF. The CDR3 DNA follows: TGTGCCAGCATACGGGACAGGCGCCTCTCTGGAAACACCATATATTTT. Using reference TRBV2 and TRBJ1-3 for the parts outside the CDR3, the full variable domain is EPEVTQTPSHQVTQMGQEVILRCVPISNHLYFYWYRQILGQKVEFLVSFYNNEISEKSEIFDDQFSVERPDGSNFTLKIRSTKLEDSAMYFCASIRDRRLSGNTIYFGEGSWLTVV.

V gene TRBV5-1 combines with J gene TRBJ2-1; TRBD2 agrees at 8 bases. The trim removed 4 bases at V and 4 bases at J, leaving 7 bases unmatched. The CDR3 extends over 15 amino acids. Per the germline V gene, CDR1 is SGHRS and CDR2 is YFSETQ. CDR3 residues: CASSPGLGLYNEQFF. CDR3 coding DNA: TGCGCCAGCAGCCCGGGACTAGGTTTATACAATGAGCAGTTCTTC.

This chain connects TRBV6-1 to TRBJ2-1, with D possibly called TRBD1 or TRBD2 (7 bases each). The CDR3 has 15 amino acids. V dropped 8 bases and J dropped 9 bases, with 23 bases sitting between them. The germline V gene encodes CDR1 MNHNS and CDR2 SASEGT. The CDR3 loop is CASYGEGARISEQFF. The CDR3 bases are TGTGCCAGCTATGGGGAGGGGGCACGAATTAGTGAGCAGTTCTTC.

This clone was counted once. This chain's CDR3 is CASKLTMNTEAFF. The DNA of the CDR3 is TGTGCCAGCAAGTTGACAATGAACACTGAAGCTTTCTTT. The V gene is TRBV6-6, the J gene TRBJ1-1; D gene ambiguous. The CDR3 is made up of 13 amino acids. The ends were cut back, 7 bases at V and 0 bases at J, with 9 bases in the middle. Looked up from germline, CDR1 is MNHNY and CDR2 is SVGAGI (reference sequence).

The chain uses TRBV28 and TRBJ1-2, with a possible D match to TRBD1 (5 bases). Trimming took 6 bases from V and 2 from J, leaving 19 bases between them. The CDR3 is 16 residues long. CDR1 and CDR2 (germline): MDHEN, SYDVKM. Here the CDR3 DNA reads TGTGCCAGCAGCTCCCCGGGGCGAGCCGCAAACTATGGCTACACCTTC. This encodes CASSSPGRAANYGYTF.

The chain uses TRBV6-5 and TRBJ2-7, with D possibly being TRBD1 (5 bases). V lost 0 bases to trimming and J lost 1 base, with 7 bases between them. Germline lookup yields CDR1 MNHEY and CDR2 SVGAGI. CDR3 length equals 14 residues. This chain's CDR3 is CASSYSAGSYEQYF. The CDR3 DNA sequence: TGTGCCAGCAGTTACTCGGCAGGGTCCTACGAGCAGTACTTC.

The chain has TRBV27 and TRBJ2-7; TRBD1 agrees at 8 bases. With V trimmed by 0 bases and J by 5 bases, 6 bases remained unmatched. The CDR3 length is 15 residues. The germline CDR1 and CDR2 sequences are MNHEY and SMNVEV (reference sequence). This CDR3 reads CASSLSGDRQHEQYF. As DNA, the CDR3 is TGTGCCAGCAGTTTATCTGGGGACAGGCAACACGAGCAGTACTTC.

This chain connects TRBV25-1 to TRBJ2-2, with a weak D call TRBD1 (6 bases). V was clipped by 1 base and J by 0 bases, with 9 bases between them. CDR1 and CDR2 from the germline V gene are MGHDK and SYGVNS. The CDR3 is made up of 16 amino acids. The CDR3 loop reads CASSESHRANTGELFF. CDR3 DNA: TGTGCCAGCAGTGAATCGCACAGGGCGAACACCGGGGAGCTGTTTTTT.

The chain carries TRBV27 and TRBJ2-7; 9 nucleotides align to TRBD1. The J segment lost 3 bases and the V segment lost 6 bases, leaving 3 bases of the junction unmatched. This CDR3 is built from 13 residues. In germline, CDR1 is MNHEY, CDR2 SMNVEV (reference sequence). CDR3 residues: CASRGTGLYEQYF. The CDR3, as DNA: TGTGCCAGCAGAGGGACAGGGCTCTACGAGCAGTACTTC.

This chain links TRBV18 with TRBJ1-3; 8 bases map to TRBD1. V lost 2 bases to trimming and J lost 8 bases; unmatched junction nucleotides: 11. The CDR3 consists of 16 residues. The germline V gene encodes CDR1 KGHSH and CDR2 LQKENI. The CDR3 DNA is TGTGCCAGCTCACCATATCGGACAGGGCTGGAATACACCATATATTTT. This sequence encodes CASSPYRTGLEYTIYF.

This clone was found a few times. The chain recombines TRBV19 with TRBJ1-1; D may be TRBD1 (6 bases). The CDR3 has 15 residues. CDR1 and CDR2 (germline): LNHDA, SQIVND (reference sequence). Trimming removed 7 bases from V and 0 bases from J, with 15 bases in between. The CDR3 loop is CASTNRVALNTEAFF. The CDR3 DNA sequence: TGTGCCAGTACCAACAGGGTAGCGTTGAACACTGAAGCTTTCTTT.

V usage is TRBV4-2 and J usage is TRBJ1-6, with D maybe TRBD1 (6 bases). Trimming stripped 4 bases from V and 9 bases from J, with 19 bases between. Germline V gives CDR1 LGHNA, CDR2 YNFKEQ. The CDR3 is 16 residues long. CDR3 sequence reads: CASSLDSQTQGSPLHF. The CDR3, as DNA: TGTGCCAGCAGCCTGGACAGCCAAACTCAAGGTTCACCCCTCCACTTT.

The CDR3, as DNA: TGTGCCAGCAGTTACCAAACCGGGACACTCTACGAGCAGTACTTC. This gives the protein CASSYQTGTLYEQYF. V gene TRBV27 combines with J gene TRBJ2-7; D perhaps matches TRBD1 (6 bases). Trimming left V 4 bases short and J 3 bases short, with 16 bases between. The CDR3 runs 15 residues. CDR1 is MNHEY, CDR2 SMNVEV, per germline (reference sequence).

Worth noting for this clone: A junction end diverges from the germline sequence, so it may reflect a read error. The V call is TRBV7-7, the J call TRBJ2-2; D is unclear. The CDR3 consists of 13 residues. CDR1 and CDR2 from the germline V gene are SSHAT and FNYEAQ (reference sequence). CDR3 residues: CASSLEGRGELFF. CDR3 DNA sequence: TGTGCTAGCAGCTTAGAAGGTCGGGGGGAGCTGTTTTTT.